This TCR beta chain was sequenced for a study of cytomegalovirus exposure and HLA in healthy donors. Study in general: Out of 150 million to 200 million T cells, an earlier analysis found about 120 million unique TCR beta sequences in total. Findings and limits, study-wide: The dataset shows that most TCR sequences were rare, while some public TCRs occurred in many donors.

Of note for this clone: Its antigen is unknown.

Trimming pared 1 base from V and 5 bases from J, leaving 12 bases between. The CDR3 is made up of 14 amino acids. CDR1 and CDR2 (germline): SGHTA, FQGNSA. In the PCR, 60 Vbeta and 13 Jbeta primers were used. Authors' methods: In a later analysis, the count reached 82 million or so unique TCR beta chains, with about 12 million shared. Produced via immunoSEQ multiplex PCR; TCRdb's table is partial and in-frame only. V and J calls and clone size are as listed in that table; D and trimming were resolved from the DNA. The table shows around 110,000 clones, with under 90% occurring only once. The TCR originated in a woman younger than 45 in good health and CMV-seronegative. The genes are TRBV7-2 and TRBJ2-7, with D possibly being TRBD2 (6 bases). The sample consisted of PBMCs. CDR3: CASSLGLWGDEQYF. Written as DNA, the CDR3 is TGTGCCAGCAGCTTAGGGTTATGGGGGGACGAGCAGTACTTC. Drawing the rest from reference TRBV7-2 and TRBJ2-7, the complete variable domain is GAGVSQSPSNKVTEKGKDVELRCDPISGHTALYWYRQSLGQGLEFLIYFQGNSAPDKSGLPSDRFSAERTGGSVSTLTIQRTQQEDSAVYLCASSLGLWGDEQYFGPGTRLTVT.